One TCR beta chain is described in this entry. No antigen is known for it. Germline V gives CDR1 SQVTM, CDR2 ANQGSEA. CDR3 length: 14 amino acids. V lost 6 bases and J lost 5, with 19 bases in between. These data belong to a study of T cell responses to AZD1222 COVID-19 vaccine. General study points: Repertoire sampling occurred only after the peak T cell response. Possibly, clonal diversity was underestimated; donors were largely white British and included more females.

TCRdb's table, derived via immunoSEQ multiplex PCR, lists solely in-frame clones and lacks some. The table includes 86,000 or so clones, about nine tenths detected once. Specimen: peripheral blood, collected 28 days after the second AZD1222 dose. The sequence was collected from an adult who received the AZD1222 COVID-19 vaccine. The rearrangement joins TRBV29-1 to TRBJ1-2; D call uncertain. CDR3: CSVPLKGSLYGYTF. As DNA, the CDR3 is TGCAGCGTGCCCCTCAAAGGGTCACTTTATGGCTACACCTTC.